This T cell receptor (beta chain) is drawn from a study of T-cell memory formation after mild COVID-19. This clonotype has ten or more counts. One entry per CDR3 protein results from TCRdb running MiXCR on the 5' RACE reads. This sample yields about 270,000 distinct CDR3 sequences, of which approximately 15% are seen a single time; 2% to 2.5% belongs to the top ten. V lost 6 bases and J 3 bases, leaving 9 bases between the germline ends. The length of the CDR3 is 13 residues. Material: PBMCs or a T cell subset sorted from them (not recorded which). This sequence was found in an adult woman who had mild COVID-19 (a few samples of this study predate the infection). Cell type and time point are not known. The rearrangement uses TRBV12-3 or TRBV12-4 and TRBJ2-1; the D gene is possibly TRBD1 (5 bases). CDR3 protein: CASRPDSYNEQFF. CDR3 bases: TGTGCCAGCAGACCCGACAGCTACAATGAGCAGTTCTTC.